This TCR beta chain was captured by sequencing in a study of T cells in Graves' hyperthyroidism and ophthalmopathy. General study findings and limits: Most thyroid-expanded clonotypes above 0.001 were also found in blood.

In the case of this clonotype: Its cognate antigen is unknown.

Trimming left V 0 bases short and J 14 bases short, with 15 bases between. The CDR3 is 13 amino acids. The germline CDR1 and CDR2 sequences are SGHNT and YYREEE (reference sequence). From RNA transcripts, TCR beta CDR3 regions were amplified. First-round RT-PCR targeting the TCR CDR3 was performed with the HTBI primer set. One entry per CDR3 protein, called by TCRdb with MiXCR from the multiplex PCR reads. This table holds 300,000 to 450,000 distinct CDR3 sequences, approximately 13% found once. The rearrangement joins TRBV5-4 to TRBJ2-1, with D tentatively TRBD1 or TRBD2 (6 bases each). The receptor was isolated from a young man with Graves' hyperthyroidism that later progressed to Graves' ophthalmopathy. The sample was blood. The CDR3 DNA follows: TGTGCCAGCAGCTTGGGAGAGGGGGGCCACGAGTTCTTC. This sequence encodes CASSLGEGGHEFF.